The 9 T cell receptor beta chains reported below all come from one sample, sequenced in a study of shared clonotypes between healthy human individuals. Positive CCR7 selection of CD45RO-negative cells yielded the naive CD8 cells, and terminally differentiated effector memory CD45RA+ cells were excluded. Libraries were prepared by immunoSEQ multiplex PCR; TCRdb keeps only in-frame clonotypes and omits some of them. The table has millions of clones, less than 95% seen once. The sequenced sample was naive CD8+ T cells sorted from blood. The receptors here all came from a man between 18 and 35 years old in good health.

The V call is TRBV9, the J call TRBJ2-3; 7 bases fit TRBD2. Trimming removed 4 bases from V and 0 bases from J; junction bases left unmatched: 11. This CDR3 comprises 17 residues. CDR1 is SGDLS, CDR2 YYNGEE, per germline. CDR3 DNA sequence: TGTGCCAGCAGCTTCCGCCCCCGGGGGGATAGCACAGATACGCAGTATTTT. It codes for CASSFRPRGDSTDTQYF.

The CDR3 region has the DNA TGCGCCAGCAGCTTGTATTCCAGGGGGCGAGGAACAGATACGCAGTATTTT. Its protein product is CASSLYSRGRGTDTQYF. V and J are TRBV5-1 and TRBJ2-3; TRBD1 aligns across 8 bases. This CDR3 has 17 amino acids. From germline, CDR1 is SGHRS and CDR2 YFSETQ. The trim removed 1 base at V and 3 bases at J, leaving 10 bases unmatched.

V is TRBV5-6 and J is TRBJ2-7; D might be TRBD2 (5 bases). This CDR3 region has 15 residues. Looked up from germline, CDR1 is SGHDT and CDR2 is YYEEEE. Deletions cut 3 bases from V and 2 bases from J, with 15 bases between. Here the CDR3 reads CASSWTREYTYEQYF. CDR3 nucleotide sequence: TGTGCCAGCAGCTGGACGAGGGAGTACACCTACGAGCAGTACTTC.

This chain connects TRBV27 to TRBJ2-1, with D hard to call. Trimming took 5 bases from V and 7 from J, leaving 6 bases between them. The V gene's germline CDR1 is MNHEY and CDR2 SMNVEV (reference sequence). The CDR3 runs 11 residues. As DNA, the CDR3 is TGTGCCAGCAGTACCGGGAATGAGCAGTTCTTC. Its translation: CASSTGNEQFF.

J is TRBJ2-7 and V is TRBV7-2, with 10 positions matching TRBD2. The CDR3 runs 18 residues. Germline values: CDR1 SGHTA, CDR2 FQGNSA. V lost 4 bases and J lost 3; bases outside the gene matches: 15. The CDR3 nucleotides read TGTGCCAGCAGCTATTCGGCTAGCGGGGGTTATTCCAACTACGAGCAGTACTTC. This sequence encodes CASSYSASGGYSNYEQYF.

V and J are TRBV25-1 and TRBJ1-1; the D gene is possibly TRBD1 (6 bases). Trimming stripped 2 bases from V and 4 bases from J, with 11 bases between. This CDR3 has 14 residues. The germline gives CDR1 MGHDK, CDR2 SYGVNS. The CDR3 sequence is CASSERGGVTEAFF. CDR3 bases: TGTGCCAGCAGTGAAAGGGGGGGGGTCACTGAAGCTTTCTTT.

This clone was seen a single time. A clone one base away is much larger, so this may be a read error. The chain joins TRBV6-1 to TRBJ1-1, with unresolved D. The CDR3 runs 12 residues. Germline V gene lookup returns CDR1 MNHNS and CDR2 SASEGT. V dropped 5 bases and J dropped 5 bases, with 9 bases sitting between them. The CDR3 spells CASSLGKTEAFF. CDR3 DNA sequence: TGTGCCAGCAGTTTAGGGAAGACTGAAGCTTTCTTT.

The count of this clone is one. The same CDR3 arises from other DNA sequences in this sample as well. The chain uses TRBV6-5 and TRBJ2-7, with 7 nucleotides matching TRBD1. The ends lost 5 bases at V and 1 base at J; junction bases unmatched: 5. The CDR3 runs to 14 residues. Germline V lookup: CDR1 MNHEY, CDR2 SVGAGI. CDR3 sequence: CASSRTGESYEQYF. CDR3 nucleotides: TGTGCCAGCAGTAGAACAGGGGAATCCTACGAGCAGTACTTC.

CDR3 residues: CASTLAAGRGNEQFF. CDR3 bases: TGTGCCAGCACCCTAGCCGCGGGGAGGGGCAATGAGCAGTTCTTC. This chain joins TRBV27 and TRBJ2-1; 7 nucleotides match TRBD2. The CDR3 totals 15 residues. V lost 7 bases and J lost 6; bases outside the gene matches: 12. Germline V gene data show CDR1 as MNHEY and CDR2 as SMNVEV (reference sequence).